The source of this TCR beta chain is a study of T cell changes during pregnancy in multiple sclerosis. The length of the CDR3 is 13 residues. CDR1 is GTSNPN and CDR2 is SVGIG in the germline V gene (reference sequence). The V and J ends lost 4 bases and 2 bases respectively, with 11 bases between them. TCRdb's table, derived via immunoSEQ multiplex PCR, lists solely in-frame clones and lacks some. The data hold over 70,000 clones, with under 95% observed a single time. The TCR originated in a female donor in good health, enrolled as a control in a pregnancy study. The chain has TRBV30 and TRBJ1-2; a possible D gene is TRBD1 (6 bases). The sample in question was peripheral blood, obtained in the first trimester of pregnancy. CDR3 DNA: TGTGCCTGGATTCTAACAGGGAACTATGGCTACACCTTC. Translation: CAWILTGNYGYTF.